This entry describes one T cell receptor beta chain. Assay: immunoSEQ multiplex PCR; the TCRdb copy retains only in-frame clones and omits some. This repertoire shows about 110,000 clones, 70% to 90% found once; its top ten account for approximately 3.7%. The CDR3 covers 16 residues. Trimming took off 4 bases at V and 3 bases at J, with 19 bases between the two ends. This sample stems from a study of control samples from healthy donors and cancer patients. Input material: PBMCs. This chain joins TRBV23-1 and TRBJ2-7; D perhaps matches TRBD2 (8 bases). TRBV23-1 is reported as an ORF; its role is uncertain. This TCR was recovered from a woman aged 55-69 years with lung cancer. Written as DNA, the CDR3 is TGCGCCAGCAGTCCGACGGGAGGGGACAGTAGCTACGAGCAGTACTTC. It codes for CASSPTGGDSSYEQYF.